This T cell receptor (beta chain) was documented in a study of post-analysis software for immune sequencing data. Incorporated into the TCR beta cDNA libraries were unique molecular identifiers, which served to reduce PCR and sequencing biases. TCRdb redid the calling of the PCR reads with MiXCR, one entry per CDR3 protein. The sample comprises approximately 770,000 distinct CDR3 sequences, 46% of which are singletons, and 4% to 5% rests with the top ten. The source of this sequence is a girl aged 5-17 years with multiple sclerosis. Sequencing was performed on blood.

CDR3 nucleotides: TGCAGTGCAAGGACTAGCGAGTCCCAGTACTTC. Amino acid sequence: CSARTSESQYF. The J gene is TRBJ2-5, the V gene TRBV20-1; the match to TRBD2 covers 9 bases. V shed 6 bases and J 9 bases; nucleotides not matched to a gene: 5. This CDR3 contains 11 residues. In germline, CDR1 is DFQATT, CDR2 SNEGSKA (reference sequence).